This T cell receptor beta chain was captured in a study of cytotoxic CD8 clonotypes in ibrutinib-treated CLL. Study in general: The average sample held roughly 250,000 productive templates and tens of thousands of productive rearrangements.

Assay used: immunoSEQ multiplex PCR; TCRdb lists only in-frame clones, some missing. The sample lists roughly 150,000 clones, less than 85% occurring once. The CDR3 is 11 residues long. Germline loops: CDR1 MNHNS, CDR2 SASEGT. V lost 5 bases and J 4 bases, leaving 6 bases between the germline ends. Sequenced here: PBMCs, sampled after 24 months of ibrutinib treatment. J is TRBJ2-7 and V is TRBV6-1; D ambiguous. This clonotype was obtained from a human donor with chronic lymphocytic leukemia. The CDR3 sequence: CASSHPYEQYF. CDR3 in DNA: TGTGCCAGCAGTCATCCTTACGAGCAGTACTTC.